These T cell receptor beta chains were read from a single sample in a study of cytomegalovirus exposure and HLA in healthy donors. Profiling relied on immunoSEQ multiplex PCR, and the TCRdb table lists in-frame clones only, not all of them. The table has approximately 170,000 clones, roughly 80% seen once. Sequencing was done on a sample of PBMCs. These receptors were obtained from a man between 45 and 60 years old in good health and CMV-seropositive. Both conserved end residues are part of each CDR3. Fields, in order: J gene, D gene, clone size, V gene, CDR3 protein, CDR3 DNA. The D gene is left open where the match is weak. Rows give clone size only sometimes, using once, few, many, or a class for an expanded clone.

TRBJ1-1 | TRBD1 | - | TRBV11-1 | CASSWTDRGREAFF | TGTGCCAGCAGCTGGACGGACAGGGGAAGGGAAGCTTTCTTT
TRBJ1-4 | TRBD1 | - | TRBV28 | CASSSLWTGDEKLFF | TGTGCCAGCAGCTCGCTATGGACAGGGGATGAAAAACTGTTTTTT
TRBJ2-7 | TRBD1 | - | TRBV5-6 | CASSPGQGHYEQYF | TGTGCCAGCAGCCCGGGACAGGGGCACTACGAGCAGTACTTC
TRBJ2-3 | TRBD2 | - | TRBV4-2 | CASSQASGSTDTQYF | TGTGCCAGCAGCCAAGCTAGCGGGAGCACAGATACGCAGTATTTT
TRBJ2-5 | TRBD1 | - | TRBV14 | CASSDVDRVEETQYF | TGTGCCAGCAGCGATGTGGACAGGGTCGAAGAGACCCAGTACTTC
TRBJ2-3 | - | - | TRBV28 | CASGALSADTQYF | TGTGCCAGCGGTGCATTGAGTGCAGATACGCAGTATTTT
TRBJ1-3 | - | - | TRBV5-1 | CASSLVPGEGAGNTIYF | TGCGCCAGCAGCTTGGTTCCGGGGGAAGGCGCTGGAAACACCATATATTTT
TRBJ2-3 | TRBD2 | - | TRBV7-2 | CASSLALLAGARTDTQYF | TGTGCCAGCAGCTTAGCGCTGCTAGCGGGGGCCCGCACAGATACGCAGTATTTT
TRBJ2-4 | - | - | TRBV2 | CASSDQGPRAKNIQYF | TGTGCCAGCAGTGACCAGGGGCCCAGGGCCAAAAACATTCAGTACTTC
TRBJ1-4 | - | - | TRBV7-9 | CSSSLDAGGNEKLFF | TGTTCCAGCAGCTTAGATGCGGGGGGGAATGAAAAACTGTTTTTT
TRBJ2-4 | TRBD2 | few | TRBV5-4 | CASSVGLAGAMGNIQYF | TGTGCCAGCAGCGTGGGACTAGCGGGAGCGATGGGGAACATTCAGTACTTC
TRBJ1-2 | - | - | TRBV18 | CASSPRGGTYGYTF | TGTGCCAGCTCACCCCGCGGCGGGACGTATGGCTACACCTTC
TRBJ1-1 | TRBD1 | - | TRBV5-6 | CASSLVWKGAVTEAFF | TGTGCCAGCAGCTTGGTTTGGAAGGGGGCGGTCACTGAAGCTTTCTTT
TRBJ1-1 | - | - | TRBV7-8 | CASSFGTKSEAFF | TGTGCCAGCAGCTTCGGGACAAAAAGTGAAGCTTTCTTT
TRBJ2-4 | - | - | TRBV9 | CASSGGGLNIQYF | TGTGCCAGCAGCGGCGGAGGGTTAAACATTCAGTACTTC
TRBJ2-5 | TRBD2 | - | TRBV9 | CASSGGTSPQETQYF | TGTGCCAGCAGCGGGGGGACTAGCCCCCAAGAGACCCAGTACTTC
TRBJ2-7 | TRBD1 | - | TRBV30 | CAWSPGTGNVYEQYF | TGTGCCTGGAGTCCCGGGACAGGGAATGTCTACGAGCAGTACTTC
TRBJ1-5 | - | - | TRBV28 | CTSSNSGGPNQPQHF | TGTACCAGCAGTAATTCGGGGGGTCCCAATCAGCCCCAGCATTTT
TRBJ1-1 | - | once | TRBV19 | CASSRGIYTEAFF | TGTGCCAGTAGCCGAGGGATCTACACTGAAGCTTTCTTT
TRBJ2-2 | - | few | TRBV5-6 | CASSLPSTGELFF | TGTGCCAGCAGCTTACCGAGCACCGGGGAGCTGTTTTTT
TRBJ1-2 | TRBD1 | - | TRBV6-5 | CASSYLRTGGGYGYTF | TGTGCCAGCAGTTACTTACGGACAGGGGGCGGCTATGGCTACACCTTC
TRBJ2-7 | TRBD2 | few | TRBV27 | CASSPGTSSFNEQYF | TGTGCCAGCAGTCCCGGGACTAGCAGTTTCAACGAGCAGTACTTC
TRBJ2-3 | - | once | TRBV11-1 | CASSLTATSTDTQYF | TGTGCCAGCAGCTTGACAGCCACTAGCACAGATACGCAGTATTTT
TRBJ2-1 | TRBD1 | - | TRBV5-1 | CASSYGTGPYNEQFF | TGCGCCAGCAGTTACGGGACAGGCCCTTACAATGAGCAGTTCTTC
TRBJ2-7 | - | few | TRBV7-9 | CASSLDTQSYEQYF | TGTGCCAGCAGCTTAGATACACAATCCTACGAGCAGTACTTC
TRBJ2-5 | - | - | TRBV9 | CASSVGQSQETQYF | TGTGCCAGCAGCGTAGGACAATCCCAAGAGACCCAGTACTTC
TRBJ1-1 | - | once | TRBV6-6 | CASSYSSGGMGAFF | TGTGCCAGCAGTTACTCGTCGGGTGGCATGGGAGCTTTCTTT
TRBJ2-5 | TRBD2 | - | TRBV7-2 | CASSLATAGGQETQYF | TGTGCCAGCAGCTTAGCGACGGCGGGAGGCCAAGAGACCCAGTACTTC
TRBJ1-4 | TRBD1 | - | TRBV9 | CASSVTGSNEKLFF | TGTGCCAGCAGCGTGACAGGGTCGAATGAAAAACTGTTTTTT
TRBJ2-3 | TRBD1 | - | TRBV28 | CASSTPVRDRDLDTQYF | TGTGCCAGCAGTACACCGGTCCGGGACAGGGACCTAGATACGCAGTATTTT
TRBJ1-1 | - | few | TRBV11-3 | CASSLDQNTEAFF | TGTGCCAGCAGCTTAGACCAGAACACTGAAGCTTTCTTT
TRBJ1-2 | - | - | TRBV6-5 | CASSRRSTNYGYTF | TGTGCCAGCAGCCGCCGGTCTACTAACTATGGCTACACCTTC
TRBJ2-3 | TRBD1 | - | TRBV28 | CASSPSDRVNTQYF | TGTGCCAGCAGTCCTTCGGACAGGGTAAATACGCAGTATTTT
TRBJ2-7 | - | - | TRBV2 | CASSDGRHEQYF | TGTGCCAGCAGTGACGGGAGACACGAGCAGTACTTC
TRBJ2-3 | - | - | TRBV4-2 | CASSQDGVVADTQYF | TGTGCCAGCAGCCAAGATGGAGTAGTCGCAGATACGCAGTATTTT
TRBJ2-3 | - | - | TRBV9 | CASSVDLGATDTQYF | TGTGCCAGCAGCGTAGACCTAGGGGCCACAGATACGCAGTATTTT
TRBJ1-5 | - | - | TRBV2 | CASSEAGRASQPQHF | TGTGCCAGCAGTGAAGCTGGCAGGGCGAGTCAGCCCCAGCATTTT
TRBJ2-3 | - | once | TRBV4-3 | CASSQETGWDTQYF | TGCGCCAGCAGCCAAGAAACAGGGTGGGATACGCAGTATTTT
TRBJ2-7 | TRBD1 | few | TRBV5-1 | CASSTRDRDYEQYF | TGCGCCAGCAGCACCCGGGACAGGGACTACGAGCAGTACTTC
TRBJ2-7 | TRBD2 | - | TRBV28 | CASSGIGLAAYYEQYF | TGTGCCAGCAGTGGAATAGGACTAGCGGCCTACTACGAGCAGTACTTC
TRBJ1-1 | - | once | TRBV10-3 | CAIKDSVGNTEAFF | TGTGCCATCAAGGACAGTGTGGGAAACACTGAAGCTTTCTTT
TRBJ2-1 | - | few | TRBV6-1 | CASSPQGSYNEQFF | TGTGCCAGCAGTCCCCAGGGATCCTACAATGAGCAGTTCTTC
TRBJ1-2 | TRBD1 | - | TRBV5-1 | CASDPGQGYGYTF | TGCGCCTCCGACCCGGGACAGGGATATGGCTACACCTTC
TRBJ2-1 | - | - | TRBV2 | CASRRDSDEQFF | TGTGCCAGCAGGCGGGACTCCGATGAGCAGTTCTTC
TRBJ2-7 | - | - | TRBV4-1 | CASSLLSQVEYEQYF | TGCGCCAGCAGCCTTTTGTCACAGGTAGAATACGAGCAGTACTTC
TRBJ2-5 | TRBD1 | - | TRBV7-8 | CASSFWTGEETQYF | TGTGCCAGCAGCTTTTGGACAGGGGAAGAGACCCAGTACTTC